Following are 13 T cell receptor beta chains from one sample sequenced in a study of identical twins (dated by TCRdb to 2016 to 2017). The library was obtained by 5' RACE. The run used an Illumina HiSeq 2000. The public reads were reanalyzed by TCRdb: fastp trimming at Q25, MiXCR alignment, in-frame beta chains only. Identical CDR3 proteins give one entry, which carries the most common genes and DNA. The sample has just under 550,000 distinct CDR3 sequences on record, around 15% of them singletons. 0.44% of the sample goes to the ten largest clones. These same data were also listed under a study on yellow fever vaccine responses in identical twins.

The source material was CD4+ T cells sorted from blood. These receptors were taken from a young woman in good health.

The rearrangement joins TRBV6-1 to TRBJ2-7, with D perhaps given as TRBD1 or TRBD2 (5 bases each). The germline V and J ends were trimmed by 6 bases and 2 bases, with 14 bases remaining between them. This CDR3 is built from 14 residues. Looked up from germline, CDR1 is MNHNS and CDR2 is SASEGT. This CDR3 reads CASSPSGQPYEQYV. The CDR3 DNA sequence: TGTGCCAGCAGCCCTTCGGGGCAGCCCTACGAGCAGTACGTC.

There are many counts of this clonotype. The chain links TRBV12-3 or TRBV12-4 to TRBJ2-5, with D uncertain. The CDR3 runs 13 residues. V lost 6 bases to trimming and J lost 2 bases, with 10 bases between them. The CDR3 spells CASSFDRQETQYF. The CDR3 DNA sequence: TGTGCCAGCAGCTTCGACCGACAAGAGACCCAGTACTTC.

This clonotype was counted a few times. CDR3 coding DNA: TGCAGTGCTCGGCCTAGCGGGGCCAACACCGGGGAGCTGTTTTTT. This encodes CSARPSGANTGELFF. This chain uses TRBV20-1 with TRBJ2-2; 9 bases agree with TRBD2. The CDR3 is made up of 15 amino acids. Germline CDR1 and CDR2: DFQATT and SNEGSKA (reference sequence). The V gene end was trimmed by 5 bases and the J gene end by 2 bases; junction bases not matched to a gene: 6.

This clonotype has a count of ten or more. In DNA form, the CDR3 reads TGCAGCGCAAATAGCGGGAGCACCGGGGAGCTGTTTTTT. This translates into CSANSGSTGELFF. This sequence joins TRBV29-1 and TRBJ2-2; 9 nucleotides match TRBD2. The CDR3 extends over 13 amino acids. Germline-derived CDR1 and CDR2 are SQVTM and ANQGSEA. The V segment lost 7 bases and the J segment 4 bases; nucleotides outside the gene matches: 4.

A few counts support this clonotype. CDR3 DNA: TGCAGTGCTAGAGAGGGGGGCTATGGCTACACCTTC. It codes for CSAREGGYGYTF. The genes are TRBV20-1 and TRBJ1-2, with D possibly TRBD1 on 5 matching bases. The germline gives CDR1 DFQATT, CDR2 SNEGSKA (reference sequence). This CDR3 spans 12 amino acids. Trimming took off 0 bases at V and 4 bases at J, with 6 bases between the two ends.

This clonotype was recorded many times. The chain uses TRBV4-1 and TRBJ1-6; 7 bases map to TRBD1. The CDR3 totals 15 residues. The V gene end was trimmed by 1 base and the J gene end by 5 bases; junction bases not matched to a gene: 2. Germline V lookup: CDR1 MGHRA, CDR2 YSYEKL. CDR3 sequence (DNA): TGCGCCAGCAGCCAAGGGGACAGAGATAATTCACCCCTCCACTTT. Protein product: CASSQGDRDNSPLHF.

Concerning this clonotype: One end of the junction is discordant with germline, which a read error may explain. The gene calls are TRBV5-1 and TRBJ1-3; D perhaps matches TRBD1 (5 bases). Germline assignment: CDR1 SGHRS and CDR2 YFSETQ. The CDR3 totals 16 residues. CDR3 in DNA: TGCGCCAGCAGCTTGGAGTTTTGGGGCGGTGGAAACACAATATATTTT. Its translation: CASSLEFWGGGNTIYF. Full variable domain (missing parts from reference TRBV5-1 and TRBJ1-3): KAGVTQTPRYLIKTRGQQVTLSCSPISGHRSVSWYQQTPGQGLQFLFEYFSETQRNKGNFPGRFSGRQFSNSRSEMNVSTLELGDSALYLCASSLEFWGGGNTIYFGEGSWLTVV.

This clonotype was picked up a small number of times. This chain connects TRBV6-1 to TRBJ2-2, with D perhaps matching TRBD2 (5 bases). CDR1 and CDR2 (germline): MNHNS, SASEGT. The V and J ends lost 4 bases and 4 bases respectively, with 10 bases between them. The CDR3 has 14 residues. CDR3 DNA sequence: TGTGCCAGCAGTGGGAGGACGATCACCGGGGAGCTGTTTTTT. The encoded protein is CASSGRTITGELFF.

In this sample, this clonotype turned up many times. The chain links TRBV6-1 to TRBJ1-1; D is uncertain. The CDR3 length is 13 residues. The ends were cut back, 4 bases at V and 1 base at J, with 7 bases in the middle. Per the germline V gene, CDR1 is MNHNS and CDR2 is SASEGT. The chain's CDR3 is CASSGQRNTEAFF. As DNA, the CDR3 is TGTGCCAGCAGTGGGCAGAGGAACACTGAAGCTTTCTTT.

The J gene is TRBJ2-3, the V gene TRBV14; D remains unclear. The CDR3 spans 14 residues. CDR1 is SGHDN, CDR2 FVKESK, per germline. Trimming removed 2 bases from V and 0 bases from J, with 6 bases in between. This chain's CDR3 is CASSQIGSTDTQYF. The CDR3 nucleotides are TGTGCCAGCAGCCAAATCGGGAGCACAGATACGCAGTATTTT.

This clonotype was recorded a few times. The rearrangement joins TRBV9 to TRBJ1-6; no reliable D call. The CDR3 runs to 14 residues. With 1 base removed from V and 7 bases from J, the gap between germline ends came to 9 bases. CDR1 is SGDLS and CDR2 is YYNGEE in the germline V gene. The DNA for the CDR3 is TGTGCCAGCAGCGTACAACAGTACAATTCACCCCTCCACTTT. Translated: CASSVQQYNSPLHF.

This clonotype was observed a handful of times. The chain couples TRBV6-5 to TRBJ2-5; D possibly corresponds to TRBD1 (5 bases). V was trimmed by 0 bases and J by 5 bases, leaving 16 bases between them. CDR1 is MNHEY, CDR2 SVGAGI, per germline. The CDR3 sequence is 16 residues long. The CDR3 region is CASSYSKGRAAETQYF. CDR3 in DNA: TGTGCCAGCAGTTACTCGAAGGGCAGGGCCGCGGAGACCCAGTACTTC.

V and J are TRBV3-1 and TRBJ2-5, with 9 positions matching TRBD1. The CDR3 contains 15 residues. Germline lookup yields CDR1 LGHDT and CDR2 YNNKEL (reference sequence). The junction had 7 bases not matched to a gene; V was cut back by 3 bases and J by 5 bases. DNA for the CDR3: TGTGCCAGCAGCCAGGGACAGGGCCTCCGGGAGACCCAGTACTTC. Its protein is CASSQGQGLRETQYF.